Listed below are T cell receptor beta chains from one sample, sequenced in a study of control samples from healthy donors and cancer patients. Profiling relied on immunoSEQ multiplex PCR, and the TCRdb table lists in-frame clones only, not all of them. The sample consists of some 71,000 clones, roughly 90% of them appearing once. The specimen sequenced was PBMCs. The receptors derive from a man aged 55-75 years with colorectal cancer. Each CDR3 is given with its conserved first and last residue. The D gene is left open where the match is weak. Not every row has a clone size; where given, it reads once, few, many or a size class.

>-|-|TRBV14|TRBJ2-5
TGTGCCAGCAGCCAAGACCTCATAGGCCAAGAGACCCAGTACTTC
CASSQDLIGQETQYF
>TRBD1|-|TRBV18|TRBJ2-7
TGTGCCAGCCAAGGGGACAGGGGGTTTTACGAGCAGTACTTC
CASQGDRGFYEQYF
>-|-|TRBV21-1|TRBJ1-6
TGTGCCAGCAGCCATAGGGGGGGGGCTCGGTCACCCCTCCACTTT
CASSHRGGARSPLHF
>TRBD1|-|TRBV5-1|TRBJ1-4
TGCGCCAGCAGCGTTCCCGGGACAGGAGAAAAACTGTTTTTT
CASSVPGTGEKLFF
>TRBD2|-|TRBV5-1|TRBJ2-3
TGCGCCAGCAGCTTCCAGACTAGCGGGGGCACAGATACGCAGTATTTT
CASSFQTSGGTDTQYF
>TRBD1|-|TRBV7-9|TRBJ1-2
TGTGCCAGCAGCTTATGGGCCTCGGACAGGGACGGCTACACCTTC
CASSLWASDRDGYTF
>-|-|TRBV5-6|TRBJ1-4
TGTGCCAGCAGCACCGCCAGCTTAACTAATGAAAAACTGTTTTTT
CASSTASLTNEKLFF
>-|few|TRBV16|TRBJ1-1
TGTGCCAGCAGCCAATCGGCGGGGGGTGAAGCTTTCTTT
CASSQSAGGEAFF
>-|-|TRBV3-1/TRBV3-2|TRBJ1-2
TGTGCCAGCAGCCAAGGGCAGGGCCCCTATGGCTACACCTTC
CASSQGQGPYGYTF
>TRBD1|-|TRBV10-1|TRBJ2-1
TGCGCCAGCACTGAACGGGACAGCTCCTACAATGAGCAGTTCTTC
CASTERDSSYNEQFF
>-|-|TRBV5-1|TRBJ1-2
TGCGCCAGCAGCTCCCGTGGAGCTAACTATGGCTACACCTTC
CASSSRGANYGYTF
>TRBD1|-|TRBV7-2|TRBJ1-4
TGTGCCAGCAGCCGGGACAGGGCAACTAATGAAAAACTGTTTTTT
CASSRDRATNEKLFF
>-|-|TRBV27|TRBJ2-7
TGTGCCAGCAGTTTGACAGGTGGGGCCTACGAGCAGTACTTC
CASSLTGGAYEQYF
>-|-|TRBV29-1|TRBJ2-1
TGCAGCGTCACGCCAGGAGGAAGTTACAATGAGCAGTTCTTC
CSVTPGGSYNEQFF
>TRBD1|-|TRBV12-5|TRBJ2-1
TGTGCTAGTGGTTCCCAAACGACAGGGGGGGATGAGCAGTTCTTC
CASGSQTTGGDEQFF
>-|-|TRBV7-9|TRBJ2-2
TGTGCCAGCAGCTTGAGTCTTAACACCGGGGAGCTGTTTTTT
CASSLSLNTGELFF
>TRBD2|-|TRBV7-6|TRBJ2-1
TGTGCCAGCAGCTTAGCGCGGGGGGGCTACAATGAGCAGTTCTTC
CASSLARGGYNEQFF
>-|few|TRBV7-9|TRBJ1-2
TGTGCCAGCAGCTTATTGGTAGGGGATGGCTACACCTTC
CASSLLVGDGYTF
>-|-|TRBV9|TRBJ2-1
TGTGCCAGCAGCGTAGGCTGGGGTTCTGGGAATGAGCAGTTCTTC
CASSVGWGSGNEQFF
>-|-|TRBV15|TRBJ1-5
TGTGCCACCAGCAGAGGGGGCGCACAGCGCAATCAGCCCCAGCATTTT
CATSRGGAQRNQPQHF
>-|-|TRBV21-1|TRBJ2-5
TGTGCCAGCAGCAATGCGGGCAGGGCTGGGGAGACCCAGTACTTC
CASSNAGRAGETQYF
>TRBD1|-|TRBV2|TRBJ2-2
TGTGCCAGCAGGGGACAGGGGCCGAACACCGGGGAGCTGTTTTTT
CASRGQGPNTGELFF
>-|-|TRBV7-3|TRBJ2-2
TGTGCCAGCAGCCAGGGGTCCGGGGAGCTGTTTTTT
CASSQGSGELFF
>TRBD2|-|TRBV7-4|TRBJ2-7
TGTGCCAGCAGCTTAGTGGGTGCGGGGGGGCCCCATCACGAGCAGTACTTC
CASSLVGAGGPHHEQYF
>-|-|TRBV7-2|TRBJ2-7
TGTGCCAGCAGCTTAGTAGCAGGTCAGGCCTTCTACGAGCAGTACTTC
CASSLVAGQAFYEQYF
>TRBD2|few|TRBV19|TRBJ2-7
TGTGCCAGTAGTATTGGGGGGGCCTACGAGCAGTACTTC
CASSIGGAYEQYF